A selection of T cell receptor beta chains follows, all from one sample in a study of T cells in Graves' hyperthyroidism and ophthalmopathy. TCRdb reprocessed the multiplex PCR reads with MiXCR, giving one entry per CDR3 protein. The sample lists roughly 630,000 distinct CDR3 sequences, approximately 15% seen once, with around 7.8% in the top ten. The sequencing sample was made of blood. All receptors come from a woman between 25 and 40 years old with Graves' hyperthyroidism. The CDR3 runs from the conserved cysteine through the conserved F or W. Part of the rows lack a size; the others show once, few, many or a class for expanded clones.

J: TRBJ2-4; size: few; V: TRBV18; CDR3: CASSLETGAPNIQYF
J: TRBJ1-1; size: few; V: TRBV29-1; CDR3: CSVEDQGIVNTEAFF
J: TRBJ2-7; size: many; V: TRBV5-1; CDR3: CASSLDGPPYEQYF
J: TRBJ2-5; size: .; V: TRBV20-1; CDR3: CSASDWGEGQYQETQYF
J: TRBJ2-1; size: few; V: TRBV19; CDR3: CASSITSVSYNEQFF
J: TRBJ1-1; size: few; V: TRBV5-1; CDR3: CASSLVGRHLMNTEAFF
J: TRBJ1-6; size: few; V: TRBV30; CDR3: CAWSVSLWAGENSPLHF
J: TRBJ1-5; size: .; V: TRBV19; CDR3: CASRRDRVSNQPQHF
J: TRBJ1-5; size: many; V: TRBV20-1; CDR3: CSASRDDGSQPQHF
J: TRBJ2-2; size: many; V: TRBV5-1; CDR3: CASSYGPGAAGELFF
J: TRBJ1-1; size: .; V: TRBV20-1; CDR3: CSAKDRAAFF
J: TRBJ2-2; size: few; V: TRBV27; CDR3: CASSLVETGELFF
J: TRBJ2-3; size: many; V: TRBV6-1; CDR3: CASSEGWTSGSTDTQYF
J: TRBJ2-1; size: .; V: TRBV10-2; CDR3: CASSSMDEQFF
J: TRBJ1-2; size: few; V: TRBV5-1; CDR3: CASSEDRGDYGYTF
J: TRBJ1-5; size: .; V: TRBV4-1; CDR3: CASSQDYDRRNQPQHF
J: TRBJ2-2; size: many; V: TRBV12-3/TRBV12-4; CDR3: CASSPLGDGAATGELFF
J: TRBJ2-3; size: many; V: TRBV6-1; CDR3: CASSVDRDGTDTQYF
J: TRBJ1-4; size: many; V: TRBV6-2/TRBV6-3; CDR3: CASSSGPRGGKLFF
J: TRBJ2-1; size: few; V: TRBV24-1; CDR3: CATSDLQTPNYEQFF
J: TRBJ2-7; size: few; V: TRBV7-3; CDR3: CASSLTFGYEQYF
J: TRBJ2-3; size: many; V: TRBV18; CDR3: CASSPTGRGRTDTQYF
J: TRBJ2-7; size: many; V: TRBV30; CDR3: CAWSAGTGSTDEQYF
J: TRBJ2-7; size: few; V: TRBV20-1; CDR3: CSARSDHEQYF
J: TRBJ2-7; size: .; V: TRBV4-2; CDR3: CASSIRTGGPSEQYF
J: TRBJ2-1; size: few; V: TRBV29-1; CDR3: CSVEDWKREGRLSNEQFF
J: TRBJ2-1; size: many; V: TRBV5-1; CDR3: CASSLDGTSSYNEQFF
J: TRBJ2-1; size: many; V: TRBV12-3/TRBV12-4; CDR3: CASSPATGEQFF
J: TRBJ1-6; size: many; V: TRBV3-1; CDR3: CASSPIEGRSPLHF
J: TRBJ2-1; size: .; V: TRBV4-3; CDR3: CASSREQSGLAGDDEQFF
J: TRBJ1-3; size: .; V: TRBV30; CDR3: CAWRGDRSLSGNTIYF
J: TRBJ1-1; size: many; V: TRBV6-2/TRBV6-3; CDR3: CASSLQGWGTEAFF
J: TRBJ2-2; size: .; V: TRBV7-9; CDR3: CASSFFMGANSNTGELFF
J: TRBJ1-4; size: many; V: TRBV28; CDR3: CASSTSTGVGGLTNEKLFF
J: TRBJ2-7; size: .; V: TRBV24-1; CDR3: CATSDPTHGGEQYF
J: TRBJ2-1; size: .; V: TRBV9; CDR3: CASSERTSFPDEQFF
J: TRBJ2-7; size: many; V: TRBV30; CDR3: CAWDSGTASYEQYF
J: TRBJ1-2; size: .; V: TRBV4-1; CDR3: CASSQDNPGSGTNYGYTF
J: TRBJ2-5; size: many; V: TRBV7-9; CDR3: CASSLRAGGPSPQETQYF
J: TRBJ2-7; size: many; V: TRBV7-2; CDR3: CASSLEGGSGYEQYF
J: TRBJ2-3; size: .; V: TRBV5-1; CDR3: CASSLGGHMDTQYF
J: TRBJ2-7; size: many; V: TRBV6-2/TRBV6-3; CDR3: CASSYSSSGDEQYF
J: TRBJ2-5; size: .; V: TRBV19; CDR3: CASRDGVPGARQETQYF
J: TRBJ1-2; size: many; V: TRBV27; CDR3: CASANRGAAGYTF
J: TRBJ1-4; size: .; V: TRBV12-3/TRBV12-4; CDR3: CASRNGVFNEKLFF
J: TRBJ1-2; size: .; V: TRBV28; CDR3: CATYNYGYTF
J: TRBJ2-1; size: few; V: TRBV28; CDR3: CASSSLAGGPAVIPEQFF